Shown below are 29 T cell receptor beta chains from a single sample sequenced in a study of blood T cell repertoires in COVID-19 (dated by TCRdb to between 2020 and 2021). Libraries were prepared through the immunoSEQ multiplex PCR assay. The table comes from immuneACCESS by way of TCRdb, which keeps in-frame sequences with V and J called. Part of the clones is missing from these tables; in studies checked, under half for an unresolved V gene and the rest for unknown reasons. The sample table lists about 87,000 clones, approximately 71% of them with a count of one. Of the sample, approximately 4.4% falls within the top ten clones. What was sequenced was peripheral blood. These receptors came from a woman between 45 and 60 years old with acute or convalescent COVID-19.

This rearrangement joins TRBV6-2 or TRBV6-3 to TRBJ2-1; 9 nucleotides align to TRBD2. This CDR3 spans 19 amino acids. Germline V lookup: CDR1 MNHEY, CDR2 SVGEGT. With 2 bases clipped from V and 1 base from J, the junction kept 12 bases outside the gene matches. This CDR3 reads CASSYSISGGLLSYNEQFF. DNA of the CDR3: TGTGCCAGCAGTTACAGCATTAGCGGGGGACTATTATCCTACAATGAGCAGTTCTTC.

With regard to this clone: This sample includes further DNA sequences coding for the same CDR3. J is TRBJ2-7 and V is TRBV20-1; tentatively, D is TRBD1 (6 bases). This CDR3 spans 11 amino acids. V lost 5 bases to trimming and J lost 5 bases, with 10 bases between them. Germline V gene lookup returns CDR1 DFQATT and CDR2 SNEGSKA (reference sequence). The CDR3 protein is CSALQGNEQYF. For the CDR3, the DNA is TGCAGTGCTTTACAGGGCAACGAGCAGTACTTC.

The V call is TRBV30, the J call TRBJ1-5; D is possibly TRBD1 (5 bases). Trimming took off 5 bases at V and 1 base at J, with 15 bases between the two ends. Germline values: CDR1 GTSNPN, CDR2 SVGIG (reference sequence). The CDR3 runs 15 residues. This CDR3 reads CAWDPWGESNQPQHF. DNA of the CDR3: TGTGCCTGGGATCCATGGGGGGAAAGCAATCAGCCCCAGCATTTT.

This clone was observed a handful of times. The chain joins TRBV7-6 to TRBJ2-5; weak D call: TRBD1 (7 bases). CDR1 is SGHVS, CDR2 FNYEAQ, per germline. The V end lost 4 bases, the J end lost 5 bases, and 17 bases lay between the germline ends. The CDR3 extends over 15 amino acids. As DNA, the CDR3 is TGTGCCAGCAGCTCTCTCCAGGGGGGATGGGAGACCCAGTACTTC. Residues: CASSSLQGGWETQYF.

This clone was detected a few times. The V and J genes are TRBV7-9 and TRBJ1-1, with D possibly being TRBD1 (5 bases). Trimming shortened V by 5 bases and J by 3 bases, and 13 bases separated the two germline ends. The CDR3 runs 14 residues. The germline gives CDR1 SEHNR, CDR2 FQNEAQ (reference sequence). This CDR3 is CASSHPAGDTEAFF. The CDR3 DNA is TGTGCCAGCAGCCACCCCGCGGGGGACACTGAAGCTTTCTTT.

The chain couples TRBV6-4 to TRBJ1-1; D gene unclear. Germline V gene data show CDR1 as MRHNA and CDR2 as SNTAGT. The CDR3 is 15 residues long. Between the trimmed V and J ends, which lost 0 bases and 1 base, there was a span of 9 bases. CDR3 protein: CASSDSSTTNTEAFF. CDR3 sequence (DNA): TGTGCCAGCAGTGACTCTAGTACTACGAACACTGAAGCTTTCTTT.

The chain's CDR3 is CASSGGRGLNTEAFF. CDR3 nucleotide sequence: TGTGCCAGCAGTGGGGGCAGAGGACTGAACACTGAAGCTTTCTTT. The J gene is TRBJ1-1, the V gene TRBV2; D is perhaps TRBD1 (5 bases). Trimming removed 4 bases at V and 0 bases at J, with 12 bases between. The CDR3 length is 15 residues. The germline V gene has CDR1 SNHLY and CDR2 FYNNEI.

The chain recombines TRBV9 with TRBJ2-5; 10 positions agree with TRBD1. Germline V gene sequence: CDR1 SGDLS, CDR2 YYNGEE. The CDR3 has 19 amino acids. The V segment lost 4 bases and the J segment 4 bases; nucleotides outside the gene matches: 19. The CDR3 DNA sequence: TGTGCCAGCAGCCCCCGGGACAGGGGCTGGAGTCGCTCCCTAGAGACCCAGTACTTC. Translated, it gives CASSPRDRGWSRSLETQYF.

The chain links TRBV6-5 to TRBJ2-7, with TRBD2 as a possible D gene (5 bases). From germline, CDR1 is MNHEY and CDR2 SVGAGI. The CDR3 sequence is 14 residues long. V lost 4 bases, J lost 0 bases, and 10 bases lay in between. CDR3 sequence reads: CASSFAGNSYEQYF. The CDR3, as DNA: TGTGCCAGCAGTTTCGCCGGGAACTCCTACGAGCAGTACTTC.

The V and J genes are TRBV29-1 and TRBJ2-2, with 8 bases aligning to TRBD1. The V gene's germline CDR1 is SQVTM and CDR2 ANQGSEA. Trimming at V came to 6 bases and at J to 1 base, leaving 4 bases not matched to a gene. The CDR3 is 14 amino acids. The CDR3 DNA reads TGCAGCGTGGGACAGGCGATGAACACCGGGGAGCTGTTTTTT. Its protein is CSVGQAMNTGELFF.

The gene calls are TRBV28 and TRBJ1-1; D uncertain. The CDR3 is 12 residues long. Trimming shortened V by 5 bases and J by 3 bases, and 7 bases separated the two germline ends. In germline, CDR1 is MDHEN, CDR2 SYDVKM. This CDR3 reads CASSPFDTEAFF. CDR3 DNA sequence: TGTGCCAGCAGTCCCTTTGACACTGAAGCTTTCTTT.

The genes are TRBV5-1 and TRBJ2-7; a weak D match, TRBD1 (6 bases). The ends were cut back, 4 bases at V and 0 bases at J, with 8 bases in the middle. Looked up from germline, CDR1 is SGHRS and CDR2 is YFSETQ. CDR3 length: 13 residues. DNA for the CDR3: TGCGCCAGCAGCCGGGACAACTCCTACGAGCAGTACTTC. This sequence encodes CASSRDNSYEQYF.

The chain links TRBV6-5 to TRBJ2-5; 9 nucleotides align to TRBD1. V was pared by 8 bases and J by 4 bases, with 5 bases of the junction left unmatched. The CDR3 is 13 amino acids. Germline V gene sequence: CDR1 MNHEY, CDR2 SVGAGI. CDR3 amino acids: CASPGQGGETQYF. CDR3 nucleotide sequence: TGTGCCAGCCCGGGACAGGGTGGAGAGACCCAGTACTTC.

J is TRBJ2-3 and V is TRBV2, with 8 bases that match TRBD1. CDR1 is SNHLY, CDR2 FYNNEI, per germline. The CDR3 is made up of 16 amino acids. J gave up 6 bases and V 4 bases, and 12 bases lay outside the gene matches. CDR3 residues: CASSAGQALAVDTQYF. The CDR3 coding sequence is TGTGCCAGCAGTGCGGGACAGGCCTTGGCCGTGGATACGCAGTATTTT.

The gene calls are TRBV11-2 and TRBJ1-1; D possibly corresponds to TRBD1 (6 bases). This CDR3 is 12 amino acids long. V dropped 10 bases and J dropped 7 bases, with 16 bases sitting between them. From germline, CDR1 is SGHAT and CDR2 FQNNGV. The CDR3 nucleotides are TGTGCCACCGCCGGGGACACCCGTGAAGCTTTCTTT. Translated: CATAGDTREAFF.

This chain links TRBV4-2 with TRBJ2-5, with D perhaps TRBD2 (6 bases). V shed 3 bases and J shed 2 bases, with 16 bases lying between them. The CDR3 totals 16 residues. CDR1 and CDR2 from the germline V gene are LGHNA and YNFKEQ. The CDR3 DNA is TGTGCCAGCAGCCAGACTTGGAGGGCGTCACAAGAGACCCAGTACTTC. Its translation: CASSQTWRASQETQYF.

The J gene is TRBJ1-1, the V gene TRBV6-6, with no clear D. The CDR3 extends over 15 amino acids. Trimming took off 0 bases at V and 5 bases at J, with 13 bases between the two ends. Germline CDR1 MNHNY, CDR2 SVGAGI (reference sequence). The CDR3 nucleotides read TGTGCCAGCAGTTACTCGAGCAGGATTCCTACTGAAGCTTTCTTT. It yields the protein CASSYSSRIPTEAFF.

This rearrangement joins TRBV19 to TRBJ2-3; D possibly corresponds to TRBD2 (6 bases). Trimming cost V 8 bases and J 7 bases, with 13 bases left between them. Germline V lookup: CDR1 LNHDA, CDR2 SQIVND (reference sequence). The CDR3 is 12 residues long. CDR3 in DNA: TGTGCCAGTGGATCGGGACTCCATACGCAGTATTTT. This codes for CASGSGLHTQYF.

This clone was seen a handful of times. V usage is TRBV3-1 (or the pseudogene TRBV3-2) and J usage is TRBJ1-1, with D uncertain. V was clipped by 3 bases and J by 5 bases, with 10 bases between them. Germline V CDR1 and CDR2: LGHDT, YNNKEL (reference sequence). The CDR3 contains 13 residues. CDR3 coding DNA: TGTGCCAGCAGCCACGAAATGAGAACTGAAGCTTTCTTT. Residues: CASSHEMRTEAFF.

The genes are TRBV5-1 and TRBJ1-5; 9 nucleotides match TRBD1. CDR1 and CDR2 (germline): SGHRS, YFSETQ. V gave up 3 bases and J gave up 4 bases; unmatched junction bases: 2. CDR3 length: 14 amino acids. CDR3 DNA: TGCGCCAGCAGCTCCGGGACAGGGAATCAGCCCCAGCATTTT. Translated, it gives CASSSGTGNQPQHF.

The V and J genes are TRBV2 and TRBJ2-2; 16 nucleotides line up with TRBD2. The CDR3 extends over 19 amino acids. Trimming removed 2 bases from V and 4 bases from J; junction bases left unmatched: 7. Germline-derived CDR1 and CDR2 are SNHLY and FYNNEI. This chain's CDR3 is CASSEFLGLAGGLTGELFF. The DNA for the CDR3 is TGTGCCAGCAGTGAATTTCTGGGACTAGCGGGGGGGCTCACCGGGGAGCTGTTTTTT.

The V and J genes are TRBV7-2 and TRBJ2-5, with 12 nucleotides matching TRBD2. V was clipped by 5 bases and J by 2 bases; unmatched bases: 3. The CDR3 is made up of 15 amino acids. Germline CDR1 is SGHTA and CDR2 is FQGNSA. The CDR3 coding sequence is TGTGCCAGCAGCAGACTAGCGGGGGTTCAAGAGACCCAGTACTTC. Its translation is CASSRLAGVQETQYF.

Regarding this clone: This CDR3 is also generated by other DNA sequences in the sample. The chain carries TRBV18 and TRBJ1-2, with TRBD1 as a possible D gene (6 bases). CDR3 size: 13 residues. Trimming removed 2 bases at V and 2 bases at J, with 6 bases between. Germline V lookup: CDR1 KGHSH, CDR2 LQKENI. The CDR3 DNA is TGTGCCAGCTCACCAGACAGGAACTATGGCTACACCTTC. It is translated as CASSPDRNYGYTF.

This clone was seen only once. The rearrangement uses TRBV6-2 or TRBV6-3 and TRBJ1-2; 7 bases are a match to TRBD1. Per germline, CDR1 MNHEY and CDR2 SVGEGT. Losses at the gene ends were 4 bases for V and 0 bases for J; bases not matched to a gene: 11. The CDR3 is 17 residues long. Here the CDR3 reads CASSSQRQGPTNYGYTF. CDR3 DNA: TGTGCCAGCAGTTCCCAGAGACAGGGTCCTACTAACTATGGCTACACCTTC.

The CDR3 region is CASSQVRKDTQETQYF. As DNA, the CDR3 is TGTGCCAGCAGCCAAGTAAGGAAGGACACTCAAGAGACCCAGTACTTC. The chain joins TRBV3-1 (or the pseudogene TRBV3-2) to TRBJ2-5; D perhaps matches TRBD1 (5 bases). The CDR3 is 16 amino acids. V lost 1 base and J 2 bases, leaving 14 bases between the germline ends. The germline V gene encodes CDR1 LGHDT and CDR2 YNNKEL (reference sequence).

This chain joins TRBV19 and TRBJ2-5, with 9 nucleotides matching TRBD2. CDR1 is LNHDA, CDR2 SQIVND, per germline (reference sequence). Trimming at V came to 6 bases and at J to 4 bases, leaving 9 bases not matched to a gene. The length of the CDR3 is 15 residues. CDR3 sequence reads: CASRNSGGGGETQYF. The CDR3 region has the DNA TGTGCCAGTAGGAATAGCGGGGGCGGAGGAGAGACCCAGTACTTC.

The chain carries TRBV5-6 and TRBJ2-3, with D tentatively TRBD2 (6 bases). The CDR3 runs 12 residues. V lost 4 bases to trimming and J lost 10 bases, with 13 bases between them. CDR1 and CDR2 (germline): SGHDT, YYEEEE. The CDR3 nucleotides are TGTGCCAGCAGCAAGGGACTCGCGGCGCAGTATTTT. Protein product: CASSKGLAAQYF.

The sample holds a few counts of this clone. The CDR3 coding sequence is TGTGCCAGCAGCGGACCCGGGACAGCTTACACTGAAGCTTTCTTT. Its translation: CASSGPGTAYTEAFF. The chain is built from TRBV9 and TRBJ1-1, with TRBD1 matching 7 bases. Germline assignment: CDR1 SGDLS and CDR2 YYNGEE. The CDR3 totals 15 residues. Germline trimming cut 3 bases from V and 3 bases from J; bases unmatched to any gene: 8. Complete variable domain (other parts from reference TRBV9 and TRBJ1-1): DSGVTQTPKHLITATGQRVTLRCSPRSGDLSVYWYQQSLDQGLQFLIQYYNGEERAKGNILERFSAQQFPDLHSELNLSSLELGDSALYFCASSGPGTAYTEAFFGQGTRLTVV.

A few counts support this clone. The chain's CDR3 is CSVEGGVGSSYEQYF. The CDR3 bases are TGCAGCGTTGAAGGGGGGGTTGGGAGTTCCTACGAGCAGTACTTC. This chain links TRBV29-1 with TRBJ2-7, with a tentative D call TRBD2 (6 bases). Trimming shortened V by 1 base and J by 1 base, and 14 bases separated the two germline ends. Germline-derived CDR1 and CDR2 are SQVTM and ANQGSEA. This CDR3 comprises 15 residues.